These 21 T cell receptor beta chains were sequenced from one sample in a study of CD8+CD57+ T cells in acquired aplastic anemia. Genomic DNA was employed as the template in profiling TCR beta VDJ and CDR3. TCRdb ran MiXCR on the reads and lists one entry per CDR3 protein. The sample shows some 130,000 distinct CDR3 sequences, roughly 50% of them seen only once. Sequencing was done on a sample of sorted CD4+, CD8+, or CD8+CD57+ T cells (not recorded which) from PBMCs. These receptors all stem from a human donor in good health, serving as a control.

This clonotype was counted many times. The V and J genes are TRBV7-3 and TRBJ2-3; 7 bases are shared with TRBD1. The CDR3 covers 16 residues. J lost 5 bases, V lost 5 bases, and 13 bases had no gene match. Germline V gene sequence: CDR1 SGHTA, CDR2 FQGTGA. CDR3 loop: CASSPTYRGLIDTQYF. The CDR3 bases are TGTGCCAGCAGCCCAACGTACAGGGGCCTGATAGATACGCAGTATTTT. Drawing the rest from reference TRBV7-3 and TRBJ2-3, the complete variable domain is GAGVSQTPSNKVTEKGKYVELRCDPISGHTALYWYRQSLGQGPEFLIYFQGTGAADDSGLPNDRFFAVRPEGSVSTLKIQRTERGDSAVYLCASSPTYRGLIDTQYFGPGTRLTVL.

This chain joins TRBV20-1 and TRBJ2-1, with 10 bases lining up with TRBD2. V lost 5 bases, J lost 4 bases, and 8 bases stayed unmatched. The CDR3 length is 15 residues. CDR1 is DFQATT and CDR2 is SNEGSKA in the germline V gene (reference sequence). As DNA, the CDR3 is TGCAGTGCTGCCCAAGGGACTAGCGATTACAATGAGCAGTTCTTC. Protein: CSAAQGTSDYNEQFF.

The chain recombines TRBV10-3 with TRBJ2-3; TRBD1 matches at 11 bases. V gave up 4 bases and J gave up 8 bases; unmatched junction bases: 11. The V gene's germline CDR1 is ENHRY and CDR2 SYGVKD. CDR3 length equals 16 residues. CDR3 bases: TGTGCCATCAGTGCCTTGGGGGGACAGGGGGGTGGTACGCAGTATTTT. Its protein product is CAISALGGQGGGTQYF.

This clonotype has ten or more counts. The genes are TRBV7-6 and TRBJ2-6, with D perhaps TRBD1 (5 bases). Germline assignment: CDR1 SGHVS and CDR2 FNYEAQ. This CDR3 region has 15 residues. V was shortened by 2 bases and J by 0 bases, with 5 bases between the two germline ends. CDR3 residues: CASSLRGSGANVLTF. CDR3 nucleotide sequence: TGTGCCAGCAGCTTAAGGGGCTCTGGGGCCAACGTCCTGACTTTC.

The chain combines TRBV19 with TRBJ2-3; 7 nucleotides align to TRBD2. Germline assignment: CDR1 LNHDA and CDR2 SQIVND (reference sequence). CDR3 size: 13 residues. V lost 3 bases and J lost 4; bases outside the gene matches: 1. The DNA for the CDR3 is TGTGCCAGTAGTATGGGGGGGGCAGATACGCAGTATTTT. As protein: CASSMGGADTQYF.

As for this clonotype: Relative to the germline gene, one junction end is altered; a read error may explain this. V and J are TRBV4-2 and TRBJ2-7, with D perhaps TRBD1 (7 bases). CDR3 length equals 14 residues. Germline V CDR1 and CDR2: LGHNA, YNFKEQ. Here the CDR3 DNA reads TGTGCCAGCACCCAAGGCGGGACAGCCTACGAGCAGTACTTC. This translates into CASTQGGTAYEQYF.

This clonotype occurred many times. J is TRBJ2-3 and V is TRBV7-2; the D is unclear. V dropped 4 bases and J dropped 2 bases, with 1 base sitting between them. This CDR3 spans 11 amino acids. Germline loops: CDR1 SGHTA, CDR2 FQGNSA. The CDR3 DNA reads as TGTGCCAGCAGCTACACAGATACGCAGTATTTT. This sequence encodes CASSYTDTQYF.

The rearrangement links TRBV20-1 to TRBJ1-1; the D gene is possibly TRBD1 (6 bases). V shed 3 bases and J shed 1 base, with 15 bases lying between them. The germline CDR1 and CDR2 sequences are DFQATT and SNEGSKA (reference sequence). The CDR3 is 15 residues long. CDR3 nucleotide sequence: TGCAGTGCTAGCTCCTTACAGGGCCCGAACACTGAAGCTTTCTTT. Its protein is CSASSLQGPNTEAFF.

This clonotype was found many times. The gene calls are TRBV12-3 or TRBV12-4 and TRBJ1-5, with TRBD1 identical over 12 bases. The CDR3 consists of 17 residues. The V gene end was trimmed by 6 bases and the J gene end by 2 bases; junction bases not matched to a gene: 8. The DNA of the CDR3 is TGTGCCAGCAGGTCTGGGACAGGGGGCAAGGGCAATCAGCCCCAGCATTTT. This translates into CASRSGTGGKGNQPQHF.

This clonotype was detected only once. The junction departs from germline at one end; a sequencing error may be responsible. CDR3 amino acids: CASSLAGTDTRYF. The CDR3 DNA follows: TGTGCCAGTAGTCTAGCAGGCACAGATACGCGGTATTTT. J is TRBJ2-3 and V is TRBV19, with D possibly being TRBD2 (5 bases). CDR1 is LNHDA and CDR2 is SQIVND in the germline V gene (reference sequence). CDR3 length equals 13 residues.

This clonotype was recorded a few times. The chain carries TRBV27 and TRBJ2-7; 13 bases fit TRBD2. V shed 4 bases, J shed 7 bases, and the junction held 16 bases outside the gene matches. The CDR3 runs to 18 residues. Per germline, CDR1 MNHEY and CDR2 SMNVEV (reference sequence). CDR3 in DNA: TGTGCCAGCAGTTCTCCACTCCTTACTAGCGGGGGGGCTGGTGAGCAGTACTTC. Its translation is CASSSPLLTSGGAGEQYF.

V usage is TRBV3-1 and J usage is TRBJ2-7; D gene ambiguous. The V and J ends lost 1 base and 8 bases respectively, with 12 bases between them. Looked up from germline, CDR1 is LGHDT and CDR2 is YNNKEL (reference sequence). The CDR3 has 13 residues. For the CDR3, the DNA is TGTGCCAGCAGCCAAGGTTGGAGTGGCCAGCAGTACTTC. As protein: CASSQGWSGQQYF.

The chain is built from TRBV19 and TRBJ2-1; either TRBD1 or TRBD2 may fit D (6 bases each). Trimming left V 7 bases short and J 7 bases short, with 14 bases between. The CDR3 extends over 13 amino acids. Germline lookup yields CDR1 LNHDA and CDR2 SQIVND (reference sequence). The DNA of the CDR3 is TGTGCCAGTATGGTTATAGGGGGGAATGAGCAGTTCTTC. Translated, it gives CASMVIGGNEQFF.

The rearrangement joins TRBV7-9 to TRBJ1-6; 10 positions match TRBD1. Germline assignment: CDR1 SEHNR and CDR2 FQNEAQ (reference sequence). Germline trimming cut 5 bases from V and 10 bases from J; bases unmatched to any gene: 8. This CDR3 is built from 15 residues. The CDR3 region has the DNA TGTGCCAGCAGCCCCGGGACAGGGGTCATCTCACCCCTCCACTTT. It specifies CASSPGTGVISPLHF.

The chain carries TRBV12-2 and TRBJ2-5; the table names TRBD2, a call not compared with the DNA. TRBV12-2 is marked as a pseudogene. The CDR3 length is 17 residues. DNA of the CDR3: TGTGCAAGTCGCTTGGGACTAGCGGGGGGGCCCGGGGAGACCCAGTACTTC. Its translation is CASRLGLAGGPGETQYF.

The chain uses TRBV5-6 and TRBJ2-5, with 7 nucleotides matching TRBD1. Trimming removed 5 bases from V and 5 bases from J; junction bases left unmatched: 6. The CDR3 length is 13 residues. Per the germline V gene, CDR1 is SGHDT and CDR2 is YYEEEE. The CDR3 loop reads CASSGTDSETQYF. DNA for the CDR3: TGTGCCAGCAGTGGGACAGACTCGGAGACCCAGTACTTC.

With respect to this clonotype: The conserved phenylalanine or tryptophan normally closing the CDR3 is absent here, so this likely arose from a read error. CDR3 loop: CASSYDRGLYGYTS. The CDR3 DNA is TGTGCCAGCAGTTACGATCGGGGCTTATATGGCTACACCTCC. This chain uses TRBV6-2 or TRBV6-3 with TRBJ1-2; D perhaps matches TRBD1 (5 bases). Germline CDR1 is MNHEY and CDR2 is SVGEGT. CDR3 length: 14 amino acids. Between the trimmed V and J ends, which lost 2 bases and 5 bases, there was a span of 12 bases.

This clonotype was found many times. The chain employs TRBV7-8 and TRBJ1-1, with no clear D. The CDR3 extends over 13 amino acids. V was cut by 6 bases and J by 4 bases, with 12 bases left in between. Germline V gene data show CDR1 as SGHVS and CDR2 as FQNEAQ. CDR3 nucleotides: TGTGCCAGCAGTACCCTGCAGGTCACTGAAGCTTTCTTT. It encodes CASSTLQVTEAFF.

This chain links TRBV9 with TRBJ2-7; 11 bases line up with TRBD2. TRBJ2-1 explains the end of the DNA better; the J call may be wrong. The germline gives CDR1 SGDLS, CDR2 YYNGEE. The CDR3 has 11 residues. CDR3 DNA: TGTGCCAGCGATAGCGGGGGGGGGCAGTTCTTC. Amino acid sequence: CASDSGGGQFF.

This chain connects TRBV18 to TRBJ1-2, with D hard to call. Looked up from germline, CDR1 is KGHSH and CDR2 is LQKENI. The CDR3 covers 14 residues. The V end was cut by 2 bases, the J end by 2 bases, with 9 bases between. DNA of the CDR3: TGTGCCAGCTCACCAATTTACCCGAACTATGGCTACACCTTC. The encoded protein is CASSPIYPNYGYTF.

V usage is TRBV29-1 and J usage is TRBJ2-7; D gene unclear. This CDR3 is built from 12 residues. Looked up from germline, CDR1 is SQVTM and CDR2 is ANQGSEA. V lost 6 bases and J 4 bases, leaving 13 bases between the germline ends. CDR3 amino acids: CSVRLGIYEQYF. The CDR3 DNA reads TGCAGCGTCCGACTGGGAATTTACGAGCAGTACTTC.